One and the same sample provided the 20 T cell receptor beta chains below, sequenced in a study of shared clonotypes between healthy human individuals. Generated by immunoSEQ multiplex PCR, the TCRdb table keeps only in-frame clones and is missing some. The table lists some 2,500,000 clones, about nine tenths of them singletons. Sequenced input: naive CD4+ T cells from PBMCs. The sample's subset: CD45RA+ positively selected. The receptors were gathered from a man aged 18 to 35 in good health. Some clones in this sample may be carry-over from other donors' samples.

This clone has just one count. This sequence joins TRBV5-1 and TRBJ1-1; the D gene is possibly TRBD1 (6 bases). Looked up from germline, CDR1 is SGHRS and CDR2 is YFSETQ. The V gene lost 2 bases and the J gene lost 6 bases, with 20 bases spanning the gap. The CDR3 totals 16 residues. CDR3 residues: CASSFSPQGDQAEAFF. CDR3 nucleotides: TGCGCCAGCAGCTTTTCACCACAGGGTGATCAGGCTGAAGCTTTCTTT. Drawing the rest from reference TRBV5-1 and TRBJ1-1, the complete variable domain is KAGVTQTPRYLIKTRGQQVTLSCSPISGHRSVSWYQQTPGQGLQFLFEYFSETQRNKGNFPGRFSGRQFSNSRSEMNVSTLELGDSALYLCASSFSPQGDQAEAFFGQGTRLTVV.

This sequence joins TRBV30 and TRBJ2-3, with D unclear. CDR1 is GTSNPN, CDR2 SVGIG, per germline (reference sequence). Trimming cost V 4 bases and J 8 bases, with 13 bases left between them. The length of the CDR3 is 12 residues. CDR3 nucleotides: TGTGCCTGGAATTCGAACACGGGTACGCAGTATTTT. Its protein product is CAWNSNTGTQYF.

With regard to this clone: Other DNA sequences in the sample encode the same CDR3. The CDR3 is CASSQGQGRGTEAFF. The CDR3 region has the DNA TGCGCCAGCAGCCAGGGACAGGGAAGGGGAACTGAAGCTTTCTTT. The chain carries TRBV4-3 and TRBJ1-1, with 9 bases aligning to TRBD1. The CDR3 is 15 amino acids. Germline lookup yields CDR1 LGHNA and CDR2 YSLEER. Trimming removed 3 bases from V and 5 bases from J; junction bases left unmatched: 7.

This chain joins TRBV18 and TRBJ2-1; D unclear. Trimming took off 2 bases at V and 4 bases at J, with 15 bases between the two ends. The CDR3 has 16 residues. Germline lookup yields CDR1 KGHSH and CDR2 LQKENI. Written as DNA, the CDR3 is TGTGCCAGCTCACCATCGGTATCACCACTTTACAATGAGCAGTTCTTC. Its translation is CASSPSVSPLYNEQFF.

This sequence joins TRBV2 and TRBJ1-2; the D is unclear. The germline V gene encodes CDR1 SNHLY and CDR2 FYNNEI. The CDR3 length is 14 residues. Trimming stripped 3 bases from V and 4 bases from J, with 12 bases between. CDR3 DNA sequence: TGTGCCAGCAGTGAGAACCTGGGGTCCTATGGCTACACCTTC. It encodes CASSENLGSYGYTF.

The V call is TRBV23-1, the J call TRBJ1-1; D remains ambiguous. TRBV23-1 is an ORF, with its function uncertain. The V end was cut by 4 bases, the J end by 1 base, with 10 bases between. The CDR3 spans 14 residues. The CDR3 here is CASSREGPNTEAFF. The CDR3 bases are TGCGCCAGCAGTCGCGAGGGCCCGAACACTGAAGCTTTCTTT.

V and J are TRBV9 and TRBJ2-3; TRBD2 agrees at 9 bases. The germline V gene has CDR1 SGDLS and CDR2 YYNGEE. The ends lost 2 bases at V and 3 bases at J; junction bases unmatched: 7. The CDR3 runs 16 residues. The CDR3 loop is CASSVLGAGGTDTQYF. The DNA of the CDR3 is TGTGCCAGCAGCGTTCTCGGTGCGGGAGGGACAGATACGCAGTATTTT.

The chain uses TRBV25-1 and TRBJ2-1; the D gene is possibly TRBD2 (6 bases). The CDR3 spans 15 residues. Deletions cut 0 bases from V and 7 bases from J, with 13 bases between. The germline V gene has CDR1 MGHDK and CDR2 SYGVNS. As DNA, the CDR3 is TGTGCCAGCAGTGAATATGCGGGAAGAGCGAATGAGCAGTTCTTC. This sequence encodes CASSEYAGRANEQFF.

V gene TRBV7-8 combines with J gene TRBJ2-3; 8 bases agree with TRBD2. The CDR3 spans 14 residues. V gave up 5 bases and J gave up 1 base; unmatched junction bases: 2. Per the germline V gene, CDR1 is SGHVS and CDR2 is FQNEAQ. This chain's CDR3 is CASSKTSGTDTQYF. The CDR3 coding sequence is TGTGCCAGCAGCAAGACTAGCGGCACAGATACGCAGTATTTT.

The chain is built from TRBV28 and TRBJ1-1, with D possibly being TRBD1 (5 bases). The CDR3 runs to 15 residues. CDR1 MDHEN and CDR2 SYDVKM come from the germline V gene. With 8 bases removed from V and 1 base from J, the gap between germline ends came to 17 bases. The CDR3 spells CASGRLGAQNTEAFF. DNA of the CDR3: TGTGCCAGCGGACGACTAGGGGCCCAGAACACTGAAGCTTTCTTT.

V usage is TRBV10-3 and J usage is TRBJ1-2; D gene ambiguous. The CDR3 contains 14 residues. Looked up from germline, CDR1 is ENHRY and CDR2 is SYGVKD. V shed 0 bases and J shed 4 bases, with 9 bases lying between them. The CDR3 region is CAISESGSSYGYTF. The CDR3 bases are TGTGCCATCAGTGAGTCGGGCAGCTCCTATGGCTACACCTTC.

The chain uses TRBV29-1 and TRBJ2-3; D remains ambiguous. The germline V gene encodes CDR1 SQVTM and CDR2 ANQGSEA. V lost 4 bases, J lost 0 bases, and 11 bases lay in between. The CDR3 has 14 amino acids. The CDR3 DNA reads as TGCAGCGTTGCAAAGGGCACTAGCACAGATACGCAGTATTTT. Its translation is CSVAKGTSTDTQYF.

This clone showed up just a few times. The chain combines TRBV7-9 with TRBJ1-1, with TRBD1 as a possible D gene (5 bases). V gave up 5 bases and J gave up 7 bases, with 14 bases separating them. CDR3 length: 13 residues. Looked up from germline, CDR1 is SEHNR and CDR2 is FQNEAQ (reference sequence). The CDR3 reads CASSQTGGSEAFF. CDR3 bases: TGTGCCAGCAGCCAAACGGGGGGGAGTGAAGCTTTCTTT. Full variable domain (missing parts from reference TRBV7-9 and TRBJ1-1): DTGVSQNPRHKITKRGQNVTFRCDPISEHNRLYWYRQTLGQGPEFLTYFQNEAQLEKSRLLSDRFSAERPKGSFSTLEIQRTEQGDSAMYLCASSQTGGSEAFFGQGTRLTVV.

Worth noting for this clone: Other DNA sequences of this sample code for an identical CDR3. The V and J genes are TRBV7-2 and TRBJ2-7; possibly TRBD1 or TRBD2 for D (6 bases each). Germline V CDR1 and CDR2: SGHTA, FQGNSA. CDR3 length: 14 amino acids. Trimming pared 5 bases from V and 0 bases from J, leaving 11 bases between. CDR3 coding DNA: TGTGCCAGCAGCATAGGGGGGAGCTCCTACGAGCAGTACTTC. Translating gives CASSIGGSSYEQYF. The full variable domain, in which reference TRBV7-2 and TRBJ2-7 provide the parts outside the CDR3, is GAGVSQSPSNKVTEKGKDVELRCDPISGHTALYWYRQSLGQGLEFLIYFQGNSAPDKSGLPSDRFSAERTGGSVSTLTIQRTQQEDSAVYLCASSIGGSSYEQYFGPGTRLTVT.

CDR3 region: CASSTSTGDVEKLFF. The CDR3 region has the DNA TGTGCCAGCAGCACCTCGACAGGGGATGTGGAAAAACTGTTTTTT. The chain carries TRBV5-4 and TRBJ1-4; TRBD1 aligns across 8 bases. Germline values: CDR1 SGHNT, CDR2 YYREEE (reference sequence). The V segment lost 4 bases and the J segment 8 bases; nucleotides outside the gene matches: 10. CDR3 length: 15 residues.

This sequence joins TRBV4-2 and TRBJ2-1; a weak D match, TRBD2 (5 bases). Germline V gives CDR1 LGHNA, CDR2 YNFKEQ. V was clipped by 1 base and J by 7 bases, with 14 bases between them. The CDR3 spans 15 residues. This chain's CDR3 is CASSQANSPGNEQFF. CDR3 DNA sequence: TGTGCCAGCAGCCAAGCCAACTCCCCGGGGAATGAGCAGTTCTTC.

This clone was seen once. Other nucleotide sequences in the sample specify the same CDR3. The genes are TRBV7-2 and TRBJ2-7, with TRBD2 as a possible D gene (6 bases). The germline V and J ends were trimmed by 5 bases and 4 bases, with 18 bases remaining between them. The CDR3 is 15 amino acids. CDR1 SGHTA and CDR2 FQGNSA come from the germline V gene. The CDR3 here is CASSRRGGNSYEQYF. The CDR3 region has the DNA TGTGCCAGCAGCCGCCGGGGCGGGAATTCTTACGAGCAGTACTTC. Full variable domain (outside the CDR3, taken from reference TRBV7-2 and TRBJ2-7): GAGVSQSPSNKVTEKGKDVELRCDPISGHTALYWYRQSLGQGLEFLIYFQGNSAPDKSGLPSDRFSAERTGGSVSTLTIQRTQQEDSAVYLCASSRRGGNSYEQYFGPGTRLTVT.

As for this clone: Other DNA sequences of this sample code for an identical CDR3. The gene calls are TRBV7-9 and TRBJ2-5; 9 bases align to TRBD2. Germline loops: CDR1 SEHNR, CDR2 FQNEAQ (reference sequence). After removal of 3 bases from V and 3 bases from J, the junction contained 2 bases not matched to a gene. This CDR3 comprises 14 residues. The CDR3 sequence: CASSLSSGKETQYF. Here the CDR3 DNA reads TGTGCCAGCAGCTTGTCTAGCGGGAAAGAGACCCAGTACTTC.

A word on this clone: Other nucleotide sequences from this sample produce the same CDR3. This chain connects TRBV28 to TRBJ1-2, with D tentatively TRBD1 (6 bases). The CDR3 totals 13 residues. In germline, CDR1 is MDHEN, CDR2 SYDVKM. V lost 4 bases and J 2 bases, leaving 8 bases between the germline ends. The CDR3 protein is CASSSTGNYGYTF. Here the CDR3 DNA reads TGTGCCAGCAGTTCTACAGGGAACTATGGCTACACCTTC.

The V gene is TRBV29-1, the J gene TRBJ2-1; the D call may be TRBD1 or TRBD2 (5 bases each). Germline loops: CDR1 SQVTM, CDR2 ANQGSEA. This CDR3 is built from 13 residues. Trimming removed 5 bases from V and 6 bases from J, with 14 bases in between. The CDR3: CSVNRGGRNEQFF. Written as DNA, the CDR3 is TGCAGCGTTAATCGTGGGGGACGCAATGAGCAGTTCTTC.